The 21 T cell receptor beta chains listed next were all sequenced from one sample in a study of neurological immune-mediated disorders. TCRdb passed the 5' RACE reads through MiXCR, listing each CDR3 protein once. The sample comprises fewer than 85,000 distinct CDR3 sequences, approximately 17% of which are singletons, and 15% rests with the top ten. The sequenced sample consisted of PBMCs. The source is a woman between 35 and 50 years old in good health.

This clonotype appeared many times. The rearrangement uses TRBV20-1 and TRBJ1-2, with a tentative D call TRBD1 (5 bases). The CDR3 sequence is 14 residues long. Germline V lookup: CDR1 DFQATT, CDR2 SNEGSKA (reference sequence). V shed 3 bases and J shed 4 bases, with 15 bases lying between them. CDR3: CSASIMGTGYGYTF. DNA for the CDR3: TGCAGTGCTAGCATAATGGGGACCGGCTATGGCTACACCTTC.

Note on this clonotype: A read error may be the cause here, since a much bigger clone is one base away. J is TRBJ2-1 and V is TRBV30; D may be TRBD2 (5 bases). Germline V gene data show CDR1 as GTSNPN and CDR2 as SVGIG (reference sequence). The CDR3 has 19 residues. Here the CDR3 reads CALSGTTPNTRRSYNEQFF. The CDR3 DNA reads TGTGCCTTGAGTGGTACAACACCGAACACTAGACGCTCCTACAATGAGCAGTTCTTC.

This clonotype was found many times. The chain combines TRBV5-1 with TRBJ2-7, with a tentative D call TRBD2 (6 bases). There are 14 residues in the CDR3. Trimming took off 7 bases at V and 1 base at J, with 15 bases between the two ends. CDR1 and CDR2 (germline): SGHRS, YFSETQ. CDR3: CASSFSGDSYEQYV. CDR3 DNA: TGCGCCAGCTCTTTTTCGGGGGATTCCTACGAGCAGTACGTC.

In this sample, this clonotype turned up many times. The chain combines TRBV5-1 with TRBJ1-2; possible D gene TRBD1, 5 bases. Germline V gene lookup returns CDR1 SGHRS and CDR2 YFSETQ. The CDR3 contains 13 residues. V gave up 4 bases and J gave up 10 bases, with 17 bases separating them. CDR3 bases: TGCGCCAGCAGCCCGGATACAGGAGGTGACTACACCTTC. Its protein is CASSPDTGGDYTF.

This clonotype occurred many times. The rearrangement links TRBV7-2 to TRBJ2-1; 11 positions agree with TRBD2. This CDR3 is built from 15 residues. The junction had 2 bases not matched to a gene; V was cut back by 3 bases and J by 4 bases. Germline loops: CDR1 SGHTA, CDR2 FQGNSA. The CDR3 DNA sequence: TGTGCCAGCAGCTTGACTAGCGGGGAGTACAATGAGCAGTTCTTC. Its translation is CASSLTSGEYNEQFF.

A note on this clonotype: Compared with germline, one end of the junction differs, possibly owing to a read error. This CDR3 reads CASSLAGNSNQPQNF. The CDR3 bases are TGTGCCAGCAGCTTAGCAGGGAATAGCAATCAGCCCCAAAATTTT. This sequence joins TRBV7-2 and TRBJ1-5, with D uncertain. Germline V gene data show CDR1 as SGHTA and CDR2 as FQGNSA. The CDR3 sequence is 15 residues long. The complete variable domain, with remaining parts taken from reference TRBV7-2 and TRBJ1-5, reads GAGVSQSPSNKVTEKGKDVELRCDPISGHTALYWYRQSLGQGLEFLIYFQGNSAPDKSGLPSDRFSAERTGGSVSTLTIQRTQQEDSAVYLCASSLAGNSNQPQNFGDGTRLSIL.

In this sample, this clonotype turned up many times. This sequence joins TRBV7-9 and TRBJ2-6, with D tentatively TRBD1 (6 bases). CDR1 and CDR2 from the germline V gene are SEHNR and FQNEAQ (reference sequence). V dropped 5 bases and J dropped 2 bases, with 13 bases sitting between them. This CDR3 region has 16 residues. CDR3 loop: CASSRQVGAGANVLTF. CDR3 sequence (DNA): TGTGCCAGCAGCCGACAGGTCGGGGCTGGGGCCAACGTCCTGACTTTC.

The V gene is TRBV4-1, the J gene TRBJ1-4; the D is unclear. Germline V lookup: CDR1 MGHRA, CDR2 YSYEKL. V was pared by 0 bases and J by 7 bases, with 12 bases between. The CDR3 loop spans 15 amino acids. The CDR3 loop reads CASSQEGKGGEKLFF. The CDR3 nucleotides read TGCGCCAGCAGCCAAGAGGGAAAGGGTGGTGAAAAACTGTTTTTT.

This clonotype was observed at least ten times. The genes are TRBV6-5 and TRBJ1-6; TRBD1 is a possible D gene (6 bases). The ends were cut back, 5 bases at V and 6 bases at J, with 20 bases in the middle. The CDR3 has 17 residues. The V gene's germline CDR1 is MNHEY and CDR2 SVGAGI. CDR3 bases: TGTGCCAGCAGTCGATCGACAGGACTTACATTTAATTCACCCCTCCACTTT. Translating it yields CASSRSTGLTFNSPLHF.

The rearrangement uses TRBV20-1 and TRBJ2-7, with D perhaps TRBD1 (6 bases). This CDR3 has 13 residues. Trimming cost V 4 bases and J 4 bases, with 14 bases left between them. Germline-derived CDR1 and CDR2 are DFQATT and SNEGSKA (reference sequence). CDR3 coding DNA: TGCAGTGCTATGCGGACAACAGGGTACGAGCAGTACTTC. Translation: CSAMRTTGYEQYF.

This clonotype was counted only a few times. This chain links TRBV11-3 with TRBJ2-2, with no clear D. The germline gives CDR1 SGHNT, CDR2 YENEEA. Trimming cost V 5 bases and J 4 bases, with 8 bases left between them. This CDR3 comprises 13 residues. The CDR3 here is CASSGIFTGELFF. CDR3 DNA sequence: TGTGCCAGCAGCGGTATTTTCACCGGGGAGCTGTTTTTT.

This clonotype was observed at least ten times. The gene calls are TRBV7-2 and TRBJ1-2, with D perhaps TRBD1 (5 bases). Germline CDR1 reads SGHTA; CDR2 reads FQGNSA. This CDR3 region has 12 residues. Trimming shortened V by 1 base and J by 7 bases, and 7 bases separated the two germline ends. CDR3 sequence: CASSLDGTGYTF. CDR3 DNA sequence: TGTGCCAGCAGCTTAGACGGGACTGGCTACACCTTC.

This clonotype has ten or more counts. The rearrangement uses TRBV7-9 and TRBJ1-2; a possible D gene is TRBD1 (5 bases). The germline gives CDR1 SEHNR, CDR2 FQNEAQ (reference sequence). Trimming stripped 1 base from V and 6 bases from J, with 12 bases between. The CDR3 runs to 14 residues. The CDR3 loop is CASSLGGQGNGYTF. DNA of the CDR3: TGTGCCAGCAGCTTAGGAGGTCAGGGAAATGGCTACACCTTC.

Remarks on this clonotype: The germline gene is not matched at one end of the junction; a read error may be the cause. The chain combines TRBV5-1 with TRBJ1-1; D is uncertain. Germline CDR1 SGHRS, CDR2 YFSETQ. The CDR3 sequence is 15 residues long. The CDR3 region is CASSLETPGGAKLSF. CDR3 DNA sequence: TGCGCCAGCAGCTTGGAGACACCGGGAGGCGCCAAGCTTTCTTTT.

This clonotype was seen many times. CDR3 loop: CASSWIREKLFF. In DNA, the CDR3 is TGTGCCAGCAGTTGGATCCGTGAAAAACTGTTTTTT. The chain is built from TRBV6-6 and TRBJ1-4; D is undetermined. Germline V gives CDR1 MNHNY, CDR2 SVGAGI (reference sequence). The CDR3 covers 12 residues. The V and J ends lost 4 bases and 7 bases respectively, with 7 bases between them.

This clonotype has ten or more counts. This chain links TRBV6-1 with TRBJ1-5; D unclear. This CDR3 has 14 residues. Trimming shortened V by 1 base and J by 6 bases, and 10 bases separated the two germline ends. CDR1 is MNHNS, CDR2 SASEGT, per germline. The CDR3 loop reads CASSEVRGGQPQHF. In nucleotides, the CDR3 is TGTGCCAGCAGTGAAGTCCGGGGTGGTCAGCCCCAGCATTTT.

This clonotype was seen ten or more times. The chain combines TRBV6-2 or TRBV6-3 with TRBJ2-5; TRBD1 is a possible D gene (6 bases). CDR3 length: 13 amino acids. From germline, CDR1 is MNHEY and CDR2 SVGEGT. V was pared by 6 bases and J by 5 bases, with 13 bases between. CDR3 loop: CASRAPGEETQYF. The CDR3 coding sequence is TGTGCCAGCAGAGCCCCAGGGGAGGAGACCCAGTACTTC.

This clonotype came up many times. CDR3 region: CASSLVDREGNEQFF. The CDR3 bases are TGCGCCAGCAGCTTGGTGGACAGGGAGGGCAATGAGCAGTTCTTC. V usage is TRBV5-1 and J usage is TRBJ2-1, with D perhaps TRBD1 (8 bases). This CDR3 comprises 15 residues. Trimming pared 0 bases from V and 6 bases from J, leaving 13 bases between. From germline, CDR1 is SGHRS and CDR2 YFSETQ.

This clonotype was detected ten times or more. The chain couples TRBV5-1 to TRBJ2-3, with D hard to call. CDR1 is SGHRS and CDR2 is YFSETQ in the germline V gene. The CDR3 runs 15 residues. Trimming left V 0 bases short and J 0 bases short, with 8 bases between. CDR3: CASSLELRSTDTQYF. In nucleotides, the CDR3 is TGCGCCAGCAGCTTGGAGTTGAGAAGCACAGATACGCAGTATTTT.

This clonotype was observed at least ten times. V is TRBV6-6 and J is TRBJ1-6; the D is unclear. The V and J ends lost 4 bases and 7 bases respectively, with 17 bases between them. The CDR3 contains 16 residues. The germline gives CDR1 MNHNY, CDR2 SVGAGI (reference sequence). CDR3 DNA sequence: TGTGCCAGCAGTTCGGGGTCTTTTGCCCTCAATTCACCCCTCCACTTT. Amino acid sequence: CASSSGSFALNSPLHF.

This clonotype appeared many times. This chain connects TRBV14 to TRBJ1-5, with D unresolved. With 4 bases removed from V and 1 base from J, the gap between germline ends came to 5 bases. Per the germline V gene, CDR1 is SGHDN and CDR2 is FVKESK. CDR3 length: 13 amino acids. Written as DNA, the CDR3 is TGTGCCAGCAGCCGAAACAGCAATCAGCCCCAGCATTTT. Protein product: CASSRNSNQPQHF.